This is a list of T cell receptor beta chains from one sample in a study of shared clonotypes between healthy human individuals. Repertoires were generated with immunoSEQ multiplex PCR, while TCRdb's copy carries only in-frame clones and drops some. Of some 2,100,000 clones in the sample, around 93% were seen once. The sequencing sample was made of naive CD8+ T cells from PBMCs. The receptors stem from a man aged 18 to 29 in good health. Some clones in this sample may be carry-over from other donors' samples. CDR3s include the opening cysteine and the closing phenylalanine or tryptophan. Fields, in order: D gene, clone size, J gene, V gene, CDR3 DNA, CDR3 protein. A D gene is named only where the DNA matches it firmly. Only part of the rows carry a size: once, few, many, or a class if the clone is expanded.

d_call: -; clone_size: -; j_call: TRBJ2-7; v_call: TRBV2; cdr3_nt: TGTGCCAGCAGTGGCACCTACGAGCAGTACTTC; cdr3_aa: CASSGTYEQYF
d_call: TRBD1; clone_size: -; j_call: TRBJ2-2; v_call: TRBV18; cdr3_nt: TGTGCCAGCTCACCAGTTCCTTGGGACAGAACCTCCACCGGGGAGCTGTTTTTT; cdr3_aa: CASSPVPWDRTSTGELFF
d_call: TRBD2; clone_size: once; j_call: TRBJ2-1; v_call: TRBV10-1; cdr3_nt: TGCGCCAGCACGGGACTAGCAAGTAATGAGCAGTTCTTC; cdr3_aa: CASTGLASNEQFF
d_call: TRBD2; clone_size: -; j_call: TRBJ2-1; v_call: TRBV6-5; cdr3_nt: TGTGCCAGCAGTTGGACTAGCGGGAGCTCCTACAATGAGCAGTTCTTC; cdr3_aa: CASSWTSGSSYNEQFF
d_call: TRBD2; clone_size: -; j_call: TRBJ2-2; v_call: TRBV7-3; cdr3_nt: TGTGCCAGCAGCGCGACTAGCGGGAGGGCGAACACCGGGGAGCTGTTTTTT; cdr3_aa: CASSATSGRANTGELFF
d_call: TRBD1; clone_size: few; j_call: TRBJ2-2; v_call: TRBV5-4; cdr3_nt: TGTGCCAGCAGACAGACAGGGTCCACCGGGGAGCTGTTTTTT; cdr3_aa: CASRQTGSTGELFF
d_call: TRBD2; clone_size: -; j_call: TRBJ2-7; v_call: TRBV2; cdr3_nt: TGTGCCAGCAGTGAGGGTAGCGGGGGACTATCCTACGAGCAGTACTTC; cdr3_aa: CASSEGSGGLSYEQYF
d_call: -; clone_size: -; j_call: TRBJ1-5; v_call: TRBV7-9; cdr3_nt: TGTGCCAGCAGCTTAGATCTGGGGGTCAATCAGCCCCAGCATTTT; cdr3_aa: CASSLDLGVNQPQHF
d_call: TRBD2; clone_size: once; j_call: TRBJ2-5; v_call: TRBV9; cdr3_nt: TGTGCCAGCAGCGTAGGCATAGCGGGAGGGGAAGAGACCCAGTACTTC; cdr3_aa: CASSVGIAGGEETQYF
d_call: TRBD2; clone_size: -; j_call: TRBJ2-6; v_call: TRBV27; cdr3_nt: TGTGCCAGCAGTTTTGCAGCGGGAGGTCTCGGGGCCAACGTCCTGACTTTC; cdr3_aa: CASSFAAGGLGANVLTF